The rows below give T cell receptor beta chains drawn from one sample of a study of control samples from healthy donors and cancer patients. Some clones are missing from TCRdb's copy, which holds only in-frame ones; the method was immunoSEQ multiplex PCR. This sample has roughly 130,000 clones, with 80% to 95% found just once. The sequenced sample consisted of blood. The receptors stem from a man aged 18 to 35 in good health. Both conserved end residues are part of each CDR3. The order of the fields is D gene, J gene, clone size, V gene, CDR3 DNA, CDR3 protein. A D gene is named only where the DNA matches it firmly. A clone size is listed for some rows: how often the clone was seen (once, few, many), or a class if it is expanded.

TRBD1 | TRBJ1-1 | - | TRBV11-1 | TGTGCCAGCAGTGCGGACAGGGGTAAAGCTTTCTTT | CASSADRGKAFF
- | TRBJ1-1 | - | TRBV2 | TGTGCCAGCAGTGAATCGGGCCTGAACACTGAAGCTTTCTTT | CASSESGLNTEAFF
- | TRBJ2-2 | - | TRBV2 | TGTGCCAGCAGGGGGGACTTTAACACCGGGGAGCTGTTTTTT | CASRGDFNTGELFF
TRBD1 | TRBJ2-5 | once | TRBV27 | TGTGCCAGCAGTTCGAGGCGGACAGGGCCACAAGAGACCCAGTACTTC | CASSSRRTGPQETQYF
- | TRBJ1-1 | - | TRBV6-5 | TGTGCCAGCAGCGGGGGGTTCATGAACACTGAAGCTTTCTTT | CASSGGFMNTEAFF
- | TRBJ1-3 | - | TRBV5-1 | TGCGCCAGCAGGGAGGGCTCTGGAAACACCATATATTTT | CASREGSGNTIYF
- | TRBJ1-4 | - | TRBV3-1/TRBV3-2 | TGTGCCAGCAAGACAGGCGGGAATGAAAAACTGTTTTTT | CASKTGGNEKLFF
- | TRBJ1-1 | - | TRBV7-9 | TGTGCCAGCAGCTTAACGAACAGCCCTATGAACACTGAAGCTTTCTTT | CASSLTNSPMNTEAFF
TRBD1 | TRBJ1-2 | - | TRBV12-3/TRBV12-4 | TGTGCCAGCGGGGGACAGAACTATGGCTACACCTTC | CASGGQNYGYTF
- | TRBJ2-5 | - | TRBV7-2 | TGTGCCAGCAGCTTTGGCCCAGGGGAAGGAGAGACCCAGTACTTC | CASSFGPGEGETQYF
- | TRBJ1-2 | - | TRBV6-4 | TGTGCCAGCAGTGACTCTCCAGGGGATTATGGCTACACCTTC | CASSDSPGDYGYTF
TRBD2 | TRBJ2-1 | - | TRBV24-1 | TGTGCCACCAGCTCCATGACTAGCGGGGGGGTGGATGAGCAGTTCTTC | CATSSMTSGGVDEQFF
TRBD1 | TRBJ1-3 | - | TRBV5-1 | TGCGCCAGCACCTCCGGGACAGGGGCCCTTGGAAACACCATATATTTT | CASTSGTGALGNTIYF